What follows are 27 T cell receptor beta chains derived from one specimen sequenced in a study of blood T cell repertoires in COVID-19. The method was immunoSEQ multiplex PCR; TCRdb's version includes in-frame clones alone and lacks a portion of them. The data hold under 300,000 clones, with about nine tenths observed a single time. The sequencing input was peripheral blood. Receptor source: a man aged 25 to 40 who had recovered from COVID-19.

The rearrangement joins TRBV10-3 to TRBJ1-2, with TRBD1 as a possible D gene (5 bases). Looked up from germline, CDR1 is ENHRY and CDR2 is SYGVKD. This CDR3 has 15 amino acids. Trimming took 2 bases from V and 0 from J, leaving 10 bases between them. The CDR3, as DNA: TGTGCCATCAGTGAGCTTAGGGGAACTAACTATGGCTACACCTTC. Its translation is CAISELRGTNYGYTF.

The rearrangement links TRBV11-2 to TRBJ1-2; 9 positions agree with TRBD1. From germline, CDR1 is SGHAT and CDR2 FQNNGV. Germline trimming cut 1 base from V and 5 bases from J; bases unmatched to any gene: 17. CDR3 length equals 19 residues. The CDR3 DNA sequence: TGTGCCAGCAGCTTAGCCCTCAACCCTCCGGGACAGGGAAAGTATGGCTACACCTTC. Amino acids: CASSLALNPPGQGKYGYTF.

V is TRBV2 and J is TRBJ1-1, with D possibly matching TRBD1 (5 bases). CDR3 size: 13 residues. Germline CDR1 SNHLY, CDR2 FYNNEI. The germline V and J ends were trimmed by 6 bases and 4 bases, with 12 bases remaining between them. CDR3 in amino acids: CASRGPGRTEAFF. CDR3 in DNA: TGTGCCAGCAGGGGGCCCGGCCGCACTGAAGCTTTCTTT.

This clone was counted once. The chain joins TRBV5-6 to TRBJ2-7, with 14 bases fitting TRBD2. The CDR3 runs to 15 residues. The germline gives CDR1 SGHDT, CDR2 YYEEEE. V was pared by 2 bases and J by 3 bases, with 1 base of the junction left unmatched. CDR3 DNA: TGTGCCAGCAGCTTTGGACTAGCGGGGGGCTACGAGCAGTACTTC. Translation: CASSFGLAGGYEQYF.

The genes are TRBV3-1 (or the pseudogene TRBV3-2) and TRBJ2-7, with a tentative D call TRBD1 (6 bases). The length of the CDR3 is 14 residues. Germline-derived CDR1 and CDR2 are LGHDT and YNNKEL (reference sequence). Trimming pared 0 bases from V and 0 bases from J, leaving 6 bases between. The chain's CDR3 is CASSQEGGSYEQYF. The CDR3 DNA reads as TGTGCCAGCAGCCAAGAAGGGGGCTCCTACGAGCAGTACTTC.

In DNA, the CDR3 is TGTGCCAGCAGTTACTTGGATAGCCCCCTCCACTTT. Protein: CASSYLDSPLHF. This chain connects TRBV6-5 to TRBJ1-6, with D unclear. This CDR3 region has 12 residues. Germline V gives CDR1 MNHEY, CDR2 SVGAGI. V was shortened by 1 base and J by 13 bases, with 8 bases between the two germline ends.

The CDR3 is CASSLRHSSEQYF. CDR3 coding DNA: TGTGCCAGCAGCTTGAGACATAGTTCCGAGCAGTACTTC. The chain has TRBV13 and TRBJ2-7; D not resolved. The CDR3 runs 13 residues. Trimming took off 3 bases at V and 6 bases at J, with 12 bases between the two ends. Germline V gene data show CDR1 as PRHDT and CDR2 as FYEKMQ (reference sequence).

The V and J genes are TRBV18 and TRBJ1-1, with unresolved D. Looked up from germline, CDR1 is KGHSH and CDR2 is LQKENI. Trimming cost V 2 bases and J 1 base, with 17 bases left between them. This CDR3 has 17 amino acids. The CDR3 sequence: CASSPIGSAGGNTEAFF. Here the CDR3 DNA reads TGTGCCAGCTCACCAATAGGATCGGCGGGAGGGAACACTGAAGCTTTCTTT.

The J gene is TRBJ1-1, the V gene TRBV6-6, with D possibly matching TRBD1 (6 bases). Germline values: CDR1 MNHNY, CDR2 SVGAGI (reference sequence). V was shortened by 6 bases and J by 1 base, with 18 bases between the two germline ends. This CDR3 region has 16 residues. This CDR3 is CASRQIGTGTNTEAFF. The CDR3 DNA follows: TGTGCCAGCAGACAAATAGGAACAGGGACGAACACTGAAGCTTTCTTT.

This clone was seen once. The chain uses TRBV6-1 and TRBJ2-1; maybe TRBD1 (6 bases). The CDR3 is 14 residues long. With 2 bases removed from V and 8 bases from J, the gap between germline ends came to 13 bases. In germline, CDR1 is MNHNS, CDR2 SASEGT. CDR3 DNA sequence: TGTGCCAGCAGTGAATTTGGGGGCTGGGATGAGCAGTTCTTC. Translated: CASSEFGGWDEQFF.

V and J are TRBV5-1 and TRBJ2-3; 9 positions match TRBD2. The ends lost 0 bases at V and 4 bases at J; junction bases unmatched: 12. The CDR3 consists of 18 residues. Germline V gives CDR1 SGHRS, CDR2 YFSETQ. CDR3 protein: CASSLGLAGFASADTQYF. The CDR3 DNA is TGCGCCAGCAGCTTGGGGCTAGCGGGGTTTGCCTCCGCAGATACGCAGTATTTT.

V gene TRBV6-1 combines with J gene TRBJ2-2; D perhaps matches TRBD1 (6 bases). V lost 4 bases and J 7 bases, leaving 25 bases between the germline ends. Looked up from germline, CDR1 is MNHNS and CDR2 is SASEGT. The CDR3 has 18 amino acids. CDR3 sequence: CASSVLRSAGAQSGELFF. CDR3 DNA sequence: TGTGCCAGCAGTGTTTTACGGTCCGCAGGGGCGCAGAGCGGGGAGCTGTTTTTT.

This clone occurred once. This sequence joins TRBV4-2 and TRBJ1-2; a possible D gene is TRBD1 (6 bases). CDR1 and CDR2 (germline): LGHNA, YNFKEQ. The CDR3 has 15 residues. V lost 1 base to trimming and J lost 8 bases, with 17 bases between them. The CDR3 spells CASSQVAVGTSGYTF. The CDR3 nucleotides are TGTGCCAGCAGCCAAGTTGCCGTCGGGACATCAGGCTACACCTTC.

The rearrangement uses TRBV6-5 and TRBJ2-7, with D possibly matching TRBD1 (5 bases). From germline, CDR1 is MNHEY and CDR2 SVGAGI. The CDR3 runs 13 residues. Trimming stripped 10 bases from V and 3 bases from J, with 16 bases between. CDR3 amino acids: CATKGQGIYEQYF. The CDR3 nucleotides are TGTGCCACCAAAGGTCAGGGTATCTACGAGCAGTACTTC.

The rearrangement joins TRBV5-1 to TRBJ1-1, with 11 bases that match TRBD1. Germline values: CDR1 SGHRS, CDR2 YFSETQ. The trim removed 2 bases at V and 3 bases at J, leaving 6 bases unmatched. The CDR3 extends over 16 amino acids. The CDR3 spells CASSFNLGQGDTEAFF. In nucleotides, the CDR3 is TGCGCCAGCAGCTTTAATCTGGGACAGGGGGACACTGAAGCTTTCTTT.

V usage is TRBV13 and J usage is TRBJ1-4; D uncertain. V was trimmed by 2 bases and J by 8 bases, leaving 18 bases between them. The germline V gene has CDR1 PRHDT and CDR2 FYEKMQ (reference sequence). This CDR3 has 16 amino acids. The CDR3 bases are TGTGCCAGCAGCTTACAAGTTGTCCCAGGAGGAGAAAAACTGTTTTTT. Translated, it gives CASSLQVVPGGEKLFF. Using reference TRBV13 and TRBJ1-4 for the parts outside the CDR3, the full variable domain is AAGVIQSPRHLIKEKRETATLKCYPIPRHDTVYWYQQGPGQDPQFLISFYEKMQSDKGSIPDRFSAQQFSDYHSELNMSSLELGDSALYFCASSLQVVPGGEKLFFGSGTQLSVL.

V gene TRBV7-8 combines with J gene TRBJ1-2; D might be TRBD1 (5 bases). The CDR3 length is 17 residues. The V end lost 5 bases, the J end lost 4 bases, and 23 bases lay between the germline ends. The germline V gene has CDR1 SGHVS and CDR2 FQNEAQ. This chain's CDR3 is CASSQTPTDSLLYGYTF. CDR3 DNA: TGTGCCAGCAGCCAAACACCCACCGACAGCCTTCTCTATGGCTACACCTTC.

This sequence joins TRBV9 and TRBJ1-3, with D uncertain. Trimming took 3 bases from V and 4 from J, leaving 8 bases between them. The CDR3 contains 13 residues. Looked up from germline, CDR1 is SGDLS and CDR2 is YYNGEE. CDR3 loop: CASSALLGNTIYF. In nucleotides, the CDR3 is TGTGCCAGCAGCGCCCTCCTCGGAAACACCATATATTTT.

The rearrangement links TRBV6-2 or TRBV6-3 to TRBJ2-3, with 12 bases identical to TRBD2. CDR1 is MNHEY, CDR2 SVGEGT, per germline. The CDR3 contains 17 residues. After removal of 2 bases from V and 0 bases from J, the junction contained 3 bases not matched to a gene. CDR3 DNA: TGTGCCAGCAGTTACGGACTAGCGGGGACCAGCACAGATACGCAGTATTTT. This sequence encodes CASSYGLAGTSTDTQYF.

The rearrangement links TRBV6-5 to TRBJ2-1; 7 bases align to TRBD1. The CDR3 consists of 15 residues. V lost 2 bases and J lost 4; bases outside the gene matches: 5. The germline V gene encodes CDR1 MNHEY and CDR2 SVGAGI. CDR3 nucleotides: TGTGCCAGCAGTTACAGGGGGCAATATTACAATGAGCAGTTCTTC. As protein: CASSYRGQYYNEQFF.

The genes are TRBV6-5 and TRBJ1-2, with 7 bases that match TRBD1. Looked up from germline, CDR1 is MNHEY and CDR2 is SVGAGI. CDR3 length: 16 residues. Trimming at V came to 0 bases and at J to 5 bases, leaving 9 bases not matched to a gene. The CDR3 spells CASSYSGTVMGYGYTF. Written as DNA, the CDR3 is TGTGCCAGCAGTTACTCTGGGACAGTCATGGGGTATGGCTACACCTTC.

This chain connects TRBV6-5 to TRBJ1-1; possibly TRBD1 for D (5 bases). V was clipped by 5 bases and J by 5 bases, with 12 bases between them. The CDR3 is 13 amino acids. CDR1 is MNHEY, CDR2 SVGAGI, per germline. The chain's CDR3 is CASSPGGETEAFF. The DNA of the CDR3 is TGTGCCAGCAGTCCCGGGGGTGAGACTGAAGCTTTCTTT.

The gene calls are TRBV21-1 and TRBJ1-1; no check of the table's D call, TRBD1, against the DNA was made. TRBV21-1 is a documented pseudogene. This CDR3 region has 18 residues. CDR3 sequence (DNA): TGTGCCAGCAGCAAAGCGCAAGAACGTGCAGGGAAATACACTGAAGCTTTCTTT. It is translated as CASSKAQERAGKYTEAFF.

The rearrangement links TRBV3-1 (or the pseudogene TRBV3-2) to TRBJ2-3; 13 bases are shared with TRBD2. The germline V gene encodes CDR1 LGHDT and CDR2 YNNKEL (reference sequence). The CDR3 is made up of 16 amino acids. V lost 0 bases, J lost 9 bases, and 6 bases stayed unmatched. CDR3 nucleotides: TGTGCCAGCAGCCAAGATGCGGGACTAGCGGGGAGGACGCAGTATTTT. It yields the protein CASSQDAGLAGRTQYF.

The J gene is TRBJ2-7, the V gene TRBV5-4; 9 nucleotides line up with TRBD2. The V gene's germline CDR1 is SGHNT and CDR2 YYREEE (reference sequence). Trimming at V came to 0 bases and at J to 3 bases, leaving 7 bases not matched to a gene. The CDR3 is 16 amino acids. The CDR3 sequence is CASSLGGLAGHYEQYF. CDR3 coding DNA: TGTGCCAGCAGCTTGGGAGGTCTAGCGGGACACTACGAGCAGTACTTC. Full variable domain (rest looked up from reference TRBV5-4 and TRBJ2-7): ETGVTQSPTHLIKTRGQQVTLRCSSQSGHNTVSWYQQALGQGPQFIFQYYREEENGRGNFPPRFSGLQFPNYSSELNVNALELDDSALYLCASSLGGLAGHYEQYFGPGTRLTVT.

The chain has TRBV24-1 and TRBJ1-4, with 7 bases identical to TRBD1. The CDR3 length is 12 residues. Germline V gene lookup returns CDR1 KGHDR and CDR2 SFDVKD. J gave up 6 bases and V 10 bases, and 4 bases lay outside the gene matches. CDR3 nucleotides: TGTGCCACGAGGGGGCTCGATGAAAAACTGTTTTTT. Translating gives CATRGLDEKLFF.

The V call is TRBV3-1 (or the pseudogene TRBV3-2), the J call TRBJ2-3; D is perhaps TRBD2 (7 bases). CDR3 size: 14 residues. The germline V gene encodes CDR1 LGHDT and CDR2 YNNKEL (reference sequence). Trimming shortened V by 8 bases and J by 4 bases, and 16 bases separated the two germline ends. The CDR3 loop is CASSGGLGPDTQYF. As DNA, the CDR3 is TGTGCCAGCTCGGGGGGCCTCGGACCAGATACGCAGTATTTT.